This T cell receptor (beta chain) appears in the sequencing data of a study of metastatic and nonmetastatic thyroid tumors. Study information: It was across blood and tumor or nodule tissue from malignant and benign thyroid patients that repertoires were compared. Study-wide findings and caveats: Relative to benign nodules, malignant thyroid tumors were reportedly characterized by significantly elevated TCR beta diversity in blood and tumor.

The table lists this clone with a few counts. The antigen is undetermined. The CDR3 sequence is 14 residues long. V lost 3 bases, J lost 7 bases, and 6 bases stayed unmatched. Germline V gene lookup returns CDR1 KGHDR and CDR2 SFDVKD. All patients reached thyroid surgery having received no treatment beforehand. Authors' analysis steps: Between-group CDR3 differences, defined by clinicopathological status, yielded a distant-metastasis classifier for papillary thyroid cancer. TCRdb reprocessed the PCR reads via MiXCR. These V and J calls rely on TCRdb rather than the paper's analysis. Of approximately 19,000 clones listed, 15% to 17% are singletons.

This chain connects TRBV24-1 to TRBJ1-2, with 8 bases identical to TRBD1. The receptor's source is a female donor with papillary thyroid cancer or a benign thyroid nodule (not recorded which). Some clones in this sample may be carry-over from other donors' samples. The sequencing sample was made of blood. CDR3 amino acids: CATSDPGTGGGYTF. Written as DNA, the CDR3 is TGTGCCACCAGTGATCCCGGGACAGGCGGTGGCTACACCTTC.